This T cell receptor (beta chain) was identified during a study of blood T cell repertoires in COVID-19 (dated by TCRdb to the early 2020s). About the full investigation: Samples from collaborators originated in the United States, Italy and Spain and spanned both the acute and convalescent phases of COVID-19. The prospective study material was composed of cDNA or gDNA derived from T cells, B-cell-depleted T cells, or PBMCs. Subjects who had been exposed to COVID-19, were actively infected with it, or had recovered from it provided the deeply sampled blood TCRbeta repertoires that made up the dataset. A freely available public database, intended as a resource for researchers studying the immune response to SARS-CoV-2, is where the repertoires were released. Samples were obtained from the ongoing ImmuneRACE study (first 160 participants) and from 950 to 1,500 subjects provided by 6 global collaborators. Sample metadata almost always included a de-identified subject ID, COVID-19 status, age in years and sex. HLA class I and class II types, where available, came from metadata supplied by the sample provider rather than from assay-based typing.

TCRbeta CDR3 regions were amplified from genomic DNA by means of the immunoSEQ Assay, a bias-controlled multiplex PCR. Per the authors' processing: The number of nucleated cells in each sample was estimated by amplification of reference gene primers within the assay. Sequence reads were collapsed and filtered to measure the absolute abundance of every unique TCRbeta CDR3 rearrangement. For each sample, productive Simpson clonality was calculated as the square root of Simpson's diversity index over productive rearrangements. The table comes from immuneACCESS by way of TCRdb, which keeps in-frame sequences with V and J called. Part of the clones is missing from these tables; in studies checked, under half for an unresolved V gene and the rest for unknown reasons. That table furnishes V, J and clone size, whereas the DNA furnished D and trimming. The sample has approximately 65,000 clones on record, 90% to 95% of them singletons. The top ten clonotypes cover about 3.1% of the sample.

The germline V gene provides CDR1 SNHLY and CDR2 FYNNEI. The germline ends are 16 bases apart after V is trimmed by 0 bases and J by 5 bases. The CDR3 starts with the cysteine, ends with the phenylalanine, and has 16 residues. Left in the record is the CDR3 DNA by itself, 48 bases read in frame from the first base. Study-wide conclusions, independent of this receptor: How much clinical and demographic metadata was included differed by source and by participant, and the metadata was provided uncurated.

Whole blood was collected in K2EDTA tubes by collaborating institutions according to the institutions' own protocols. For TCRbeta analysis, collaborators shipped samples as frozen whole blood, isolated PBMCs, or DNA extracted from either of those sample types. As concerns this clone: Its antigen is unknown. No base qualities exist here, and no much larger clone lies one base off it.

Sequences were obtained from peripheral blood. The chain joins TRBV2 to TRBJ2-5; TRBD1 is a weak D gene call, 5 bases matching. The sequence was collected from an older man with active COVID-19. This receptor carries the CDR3 CASSEAWGGKAETQYF. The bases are TGTGCCAGCAGTGAAGCTTGGGGCGGTAAGGCGGAGACCCAGTACTTC.